This T cell receptor beta chain was captured in a study of blood T cell repertoires in COVID-19 (dated by TCRdb to 2018 to 2020). Turning to the overall study: The collaborator samples originated in the United States, Italy and Spain and spanned the acute and convalescent phases of COVID-19. The prospective study material was composed of cDNA or gDNA derived from T cells, B-cell-depleted T cells, or PBMCs. Deeply sampled blood TCRbeta repertoires from subjects exposed to, actively infected with, or recovered from COVID-19 were included in the dataset. A freely available public database, intended as a resource for researchers studying the immune response to SARS-CoV-2, is where the repertoires were released. The samples were drawn from the first 160 participants of the ongoing ImmuneRACE study and from under 1,500 subjects provided by 6 global collaborators. The sample metadata nearly always contained a de-identified subject ID, COVID-19 status, age in years and sex. Where available, HLA class I and class II types were taken from metadata supplied by the sample provider and were not determined by assay-based typing.

The immunoSEQ Assay, a bias-controlled multiplex PCR, was used to amplify TCRbeta CDR3 regions from genomic DNA. The source study handled its data this way. The number of nucleated cells in each sample was estimated from the amplification of reference gene primers within the assay. Sequence reads were collapsed and filtered to measure the absolute abundance of every unique TCRbeta CDR3 rearrangement. Productive Simpson clonality was computed per sample as the square root of Simpson's diversity index over productive rearrangements. TCRdb mirrors the immuneACCESS table, restricted to in-frame sequences. Some clones are absent from its copies; in checked studies, under half trace to an unresolved V gene, and the reason for the others is unknown. V, J and clone size reflect that table, while D and trimming were determined from the DNA. This sample gives tens of thousands of clones in total; 76% of them show up just once. The biggest ten clones account for 22% of the sample.

General conclusions and limits of the study: The quantity of clinical and demographic metadata differed by source and by participant and was supplied without curation.

Whole blood was collected in K2EDTA tubes by collaborating institutions according to the institutions' own protocols. For TCRbeta analysis, collaborator samples were shipped as frozen whole blood, as isolated PBMCs, or as DNA extracted from either sample type. This clone has only a few counts. Its antigen has not been determined. No base quality values were provided; no much bigger clone lies one nucleotide off. V was cut back by 6 bases and J by 0 bases, leaving a gap of 12 bases between them. Including the terminal cysteine and phenylalanine, the CDR3 comprises 14 residues. This entry keeps only the CDR3 DNA: 42 bases, framed from base 1. Taken from the germline V gene, the CDR1 and CDR2 loops are SQVTM and ANQGSEA.

The chain is made from TRBV29-1 and TRBJ2-1, and perhaps TRBD1 as D gene, on 6 matching bases. This TCR was recovered from a man aged 50 or older with active or convalescent COVID-19. The source material was peripheral blood. CDR3 protein: CSVEGVSSYNEQFF. The DNA is TGCAGCGTCGAGGGGGTGAGCTCCTACAATGAGCAGTTCTTC.